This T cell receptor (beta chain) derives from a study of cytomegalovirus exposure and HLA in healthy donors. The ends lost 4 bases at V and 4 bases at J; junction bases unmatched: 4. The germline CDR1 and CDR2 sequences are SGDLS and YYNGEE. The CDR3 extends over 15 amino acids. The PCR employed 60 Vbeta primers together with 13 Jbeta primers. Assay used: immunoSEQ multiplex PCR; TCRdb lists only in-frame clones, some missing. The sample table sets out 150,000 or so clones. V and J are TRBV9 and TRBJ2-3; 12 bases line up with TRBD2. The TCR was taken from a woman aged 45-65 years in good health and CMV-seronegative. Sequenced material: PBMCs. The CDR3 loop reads CASSSRLAGADTQYF. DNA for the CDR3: TGTGCCAGCAGCTCGCGACTAGCGGGGGCAGATACGCAGTATTTT.